These T cell receptor beta chains were read from a single sample in a study of early T cells in non-severe SARS-CoV-2 infection. TCRdb called the 5' RACE reads again in MiXCR, with one record for every CDR3 protein. The sample shows some 58,000 distinct CDR3 sequences, 11% of them seen only once. The sequences come from whole blood, collected at baseline. These receptors all stem from an adult who was a healthcare worker with PCR-confirmed SARS-CoV-2 infection or an uninfected control (not recorded which). Each CDR3 is given with its conserved first and last residue. A D gene is named only where the DNA matches it firmly. Only part of the rows carry a size: once, few, many, or a class if the clone is expanded.

j_gene: TRBJ2-3
v_gene: TRBV25-1
d_gene: -
abundance: -
CDR3nt: TGTGCCAGCAGTGCTGCGGGGACACGAGATCAGTATTTT
CDR3aa: CASSAAGTRDQYF

j_gene: TRBJ1-3
v_gene: TRBV7-9
d_gene: -
abundance: few
CDR3nt: TGTGCCAGCAGCTCGTCCGGGGAGCTCTCTGGAAACACCATATATTTT
CDR3aa: CASSSSGELSGNTIYF

j_gene: TRBJ2-7
v_gene: TRBV21-1
d_gene: -
abundance: -
CDR3nt: TGTGCCAGCAGGATGGAAACAGGGGGGACCGACGAGCAGTACTTC
CDR3aa: CASRMETGGTDEQYF

j_gene: TRBJ2-7
v_gene: TRBV12-3/TRBV12-4
d_gene: -
abundance: few
CDR3nt: TGTGCCAGCAGTTTCGACAGCCTCTACGAGCAGTACTTC
CDR3aa: CASSFDSLYEQYF

j_gene: TRBJ1-5
v_gene: TRBV2
d_gene: -
abundance: many
CDR3nt: TGTGCCAGCAGTGACGGGAAGAATCAGCCCCAGCATTTT
CDR3aa: CASSDGKNQPQHF

j_gene: TRBJ2-7
v_gene: TRBV11-2
d_gene: -
abundance: few
CDR3nt: TGTGCCAGCAGCTTAGAACTGGGGGCCTACGAGCAGTACTTC
CDR3aa: CASSLELGAYEQYF

j_gene: TRBJ1-2
v_gene: TRBV12-3/TRBV12-4
d_gene: -
abundance: many
CDR3nt: TGTGCCAGCAGGGGGGACGGCCGAATTGGCTACACCTTC
CDR3aa: CASRGDGRIGYTF

j_gene: TRBJ2-6
v_gene: TRBV2
d_gene: TRBD1
abundance: few
CDR3nt: TGTGCCGGACAGGGAGCTGGGGCCAACGTCCTGACTTTC
CDR3aa: CAGQGAGANVLTF

j_gene: TRBJ2-3
v_gene: TRBV29-1
d_gene: -
abundance: few
CDR3nt: TGCAGCGGGTCGACCGGGACTGTATCGGGCGATACGCAGTATTTT
CDR3aa: CSGSTGTVSGDTQYF

j_gene: TRBJ2-7
v_gene: TRBV5-8
d_gene: -
abundance: many
CDR3nt: TGTGCCAGCAGCTTCGTAGGTCAAAGAACTAATTACGAGCAGTACTTC
CDR3aa: CASSFVGQRTNYEQYF

j_gene: TRBJ1-2
v_gene: TRBV29-1
d_gene: -
abundance: few
CDR3nt: TGCAGCGTTTCCGGAGGAAAGGGGTATGGCTACACCTTC
CDR3aa: CSVSGGKGYGYTF

j_gene: TRBJ1-1
v_gene: TRBV7-9
d_gene: -
abundance: medium-sized
CDR3nt: TGTGCCAGCAGCTCCAACAGGGATAGATACACTGAAGCTTTCTTT
CDR3aa: CASSSNRDRYTEAFF

j_gene: TRBJ2-3
v_gene: TRBV5-6
d_gene: TRBD1
abundance: few
CDR3nt: TGTGCCAGCAGCACAACGGGACAGAGCACAGATACGCAGTATTTT
CDR3aa: CASSTTGQSTDTQYF

j_gene: TRBJ2-3
v_gene: TRBV14
d_gene: -
abundance: -
CDR3nt: TGTGCCAGCAGCCATTCTACCCCGGGCCAGGGGGGAAATACGCAGTATTTT
CDR3aa: CASSHSTPGQGGNTQYF

j_gene: TRBJ1-2
v_gene: TRBV7-9
d_gene: -
abundance: many
CDR3nt: TGTGCCAGCAGTGAAGTTGGCTACACCTTC
CDR3aa: CASSEVGYTF

j_gene: TRBJ2-7
v_gene: TRBV18
d_gene: -
abundance: few
CDR3nt: TGTGCCAGCTCACCACCTTCGTTCTACGAGCAGTACTTC
CDR3aa: CASSPPSFYEQYF

j_gene: TRBJ1-1
v_gene: TRBV30
d_gene: TRBD1
abundance: -
CDR3nt: TGTGCCTGGACCCCGGGACAGCAGCGTGAAGCTTTCTTT
CDR3aa: CAWTPGQQREAFF

j_gene: TRBJ2-7
v_gene: TRBV7-6
d_gene: -
abundance: few
CDR3nt: TGTGCCAGCAGCTTGGCGGTCCCCCAAGGGTCCAGCTCCTACGAGCAGTACTTC
CDR3aa: CASSLAVPQGSSSYEQYF

j_gene: TRBJ2-1
v_gene: TRBV3-1
d_gene: TRBD2
abundance: -
CDR3nt: TGTGCCAGCAGCCAAGAACTAGCGGGGTTAAGTGTGCAGTTCTTC
CDR3aa: CASSQELAGLSVQFF

j_gene: TRBJ2-5
v_gene: TRBV7-6
d_gene: TRBD1
abundance: few
CDR3nt: TGTGCCAGCAGCTTCGACAGGGTTGAGACCCAGTACTTC
CDR3aa: CASSFDRVETQYF

j_gene: TRBJ2-5
v_gene: TRBV6-1
d_gene: TRBD2
abundance: -
CDR3nt: TGTGCCAGCTCACTAGCGGGGCTAGAGACCCAGTACTTC
CDR3aa: CASSLAGLETQYF

j_gene: TRBJ2-1
v_gene: TRBV29-1
d_gene: -
abundance: many
CDR3nt: TGCAGCGCCGGGACGGAGTCCTACAATGAGCAGTTCTTC
CDR3aa: CSAGTESYNEQFF

j_gene: TRBJ2-3
v_gene: TRBV18
d_gene: -
abundance: -
CDR3nt: TGTGCCAGCTCACCCCAGCCCGGTGCAGATACGCAGTATTTT
CDR3aa: CASSPQPGADTQYF

j_gene: TRBJ2-5
v_gene: TRBV3-1
d_gene: -
abundance: few
CDR3nt: TGTGCCAGCAGCCGAATCGAGGGACCGTCCCAAGAGACCCAGTACTTC
CDR3aa: CASSRIEGPSQETQYF

j_gene: TRBJ2-1
v_gene: TRBV5-1
d_gene: TRBD2
abundance: few
CDR3nt: TGCGCCAGCAGCCCTGGACTAGCGGGGGGGCCCCCGAATGAGCAGTTCTTC
CDR3aa: CASSPGLAGGPPNEQFF

j_gene: TRBJ2-1
v_gene: TRBV7-8
d_gene: -
abundance: many
CDR3nt: TGTGCCAGCAGCTTACTTAAACTGGGACACCCTTGGGGTAACAATGAGCAGTTCTTC
CDR3aa: CASSLLKLGHPWGNNEQFF

j_gene: TRBJ2-5
v_gene: TRBV20-1
d_gene: TRBD2
abundance: few
CDR3nt: TGCAGTGCTCCGGGACTAGCGAAAGAGACCCAGTACTTC
CDR3aa: CSAPGLAKETQYF

j_gene: TRBJ1-2
v_gene: TRBV7-9
d_gene: -
abundance: many
CDR3nt: TGTGCCAGCAGCCCGGACGTAAACTATGGCTACACCTTC
CDR3aa: CASSPDVNYGYTF

j_gene: TRBJ2-7
v_gene: TRBV7-2
d_gene: TRBD1
abundance: many
CDR3nt: TGTGCCAGCAGCTTTGGGACAGGCGACTACGAGCAGTACTTC
CDR3aa: CASSFGTGDYEQYF

j_gene: TRBJ2-2
v_gene: TRBV30
d_gene: TRBD1
abundance: -
CDR3nt: TGTGCCTGGGGACAGGACAACACCGGGGAGCTGTTTTTT
CDR3aa: CAWGQDNTGELFF

j_gene: TRBJ1-1
v_gene: TRBV12-3/TRBV12-4
d_gene: -
abundance: many
CDR3nt: TGTGCCAGCAGCCCCATGGATGGCGCCAGCTTT
CDR3aa: CASSPMDGASF

j_gene: TRBJ1-2
v_gene: TRBV30
d_gene: -
abundance: few
CDR3nt: TGTGCCTGGAGTCTAGGGGCAGGTTTGCTGGGCTACACCTTC
CDR3aa: CAWSLGAGLLGYTF

j_gene: TRBJ1-2
v_gene: TRBV20-1
d_gene: -
abundance: many
CDR3nt: TGCAGTGCTAGTGGTCCAGCCCATGGCTACACCTTC
CDR3aa: CSASGPAHGYTF

j_gene: TRBJ1-1
v_gene: TRBV27
d_gene: -
abundance: few
CDR3nt: TGTGCCAGCAGTTTTGGGGCGATGAACACTGAAGCTTTCTTT
CDR3aa: CASSFGAMNTEAFF

j_gene: TRBJ1-6
v_gene: TRBV10-2
d_gene: TRBD1
abundance: -
CDR3nt: TGCGCCAGCAGTAGCCGGGACAGGGTTTCACCCCTCCACTTT
CDR3aa: CASSSRDRVSPLHF

j_gene: TRBJ2-7
v_gene: TRBV29-1
d_gene: TRBD1
abundance: few
CDR3nt: TGCAGCGTTGAAGAAAGGGGGCGGACAGGAGAGCAGTACTTC
CDR3aa: CSVEERGRTGEQYF

j_gene: TRBJ2-7
v_gene: TRBV9
d_gene: -
abundance: many
CDR3nt: TGTGCCAGCAGCGTAGGGTCCGACTACGAGCAGTACTTC
CDR3aa: CASSVGSDYEQYF

j_gene: TRBJ1-5
v_gene: TRBV20-1
d_gene: TRBD1
abundance: many
CDR3nt: TGCAGTGCTAGATGGCAGGGGGCCGAAGGGCCCCAGCATTTT
CDR3aa: CSARWQGAEGPQHF

j_gene: TRBJ1-3
v_gene: TRBV12-3/TRBV12-4
d_gene: -
abundance: -
CDR3nt: TGTGCCAGCAGTTTAAGGGGCTCTGGAAACACCATATATTTT
CDR3aa: CASSLRGSGNTIYF

j_gene: TRBJ2-5
v_gene: TRBV5-1
d_gene: TRBD2
abundance: few
CDR3nt: TGCGCCAGCAGCTTGCGCCCGACTAGCGGGGAAATGTACCAAGAGACCCAGTACTTC
CDR3aa: CASSLRPTSGEMYQETQYF

j_gene: TRBJ2-1
v_gene: TRBV29-1
d_gene: -
abundance: -
CDR3nt: TGCAGCGTTGAGGGAATCCCCTCGGGGGGCGGAAGCTCCTACAATGAGCAGTTCTTC
CDR3aa: CSVEGIPSGGGSSYNEQFF

j_gene: TRBJ2-7
v_gene: TRBV28
d_gene: -
abundance: few
CDR3nt: TGTGCCAGCAGCCCGACCGGGACGGACCACTACGAGCAGTACTTC
CDR3aa: CASSPTGTDHYEQYF

j_gene: TRBJ2-3
v_gene: TRBV9
d_gene: -
abundance: many
CDR3nt: TGTGCCAGCAGCGTAGGCCAAGGTTGGACAGATACGCAGTATTTT
CDR3aa: CASSVGQGWTDTQYF

j_gene: TRBJ2-7
v_gene: TRBV25-1
d_gene: TRBD2
abundance: few
CDR3nt: TGTGCCAGCACCCCGGCGGGGGATTTCTACGAGCAGTACTTC
CDR3aa: CASTPAGDFYEQYF

j_gene: TRBJ2-2
v_gene: TRBV12-3/TRBV12-4
d_gene: -
abundance: many
CDR3nt: TGTGCCAGCAAAACAGTTTCGTCCGGGGAGCTGTTTTTT
CDR3aa: CASKTVSSGELFF

j_gene: TRBJ2-3
v_gene: TRBV7-2
d_gene: TRBD1
abundance: few
CDR3nt: TGTGCCAGCAGCCCCCGGGACAGGGGTACAGATACGCAGTATTTT
CDR3aa: CASSPRDRGTDTQYF

j_gene: TRBJ2-7
v_gene: TRBV11-2
d_gene: -
abundance: many
CDR3nt: TGTGCCAGCAGCCTACCGGCCAGCTCCTACGAGCAGTACTTC
CDR3aa: CASSLPASSYEQYF

j_gene: TRBJ1-1
v_gene: TRBV6-5
d_gene: -
abundance: -
CDR3nt: TGTGCCAGCAGTTACCCGGACGGAGAAGCTTTCTTT
CDR3aa: CASSYPDGEAFF

j_gene: TRBJ2-7
v_gene: TRBV20-1
d_gene: TRBD2
abundance: few
CDR3nt: TGCAGTGCTAGTGTTCCTAGCGGGGGGTCCTACGAGCAGTACTTC
CDR3aa: CSASVPSGGSYEQYF

j_gene: TRBJ1-1
v_gene: TRBV29-1
d_gene: TRBD1
abundance: few
CDR3nt: TGCAGCGTTGATTGGGACAGGGAAGCTTTCTTT
CDR3aa: CSVDWDREAFF

j_gene: TRBJ1-1
v_gene: TRBV7-2
d_gene: TRBD1
abundance: few
CDR3nt: TGTGCCAGCAGCTGGGGACAGGGGAACACTGAAGCTTTCTTT
CDR3aa: CASSWGQGNTEAFF

j_gene: TRBJ1-5
v_gene: TRBV12-3/TRBV12-4
d_gene: TRBD1
abundance: few
CDR3nt: TGTGCCAGCAGGCAAGGGACAGGCAATCAGCCCCAGCATTTT
CDR3aa: CASRQGTGNQPQHF

j_gene: TRBJ1-1
v_gene: TRBV15
d_gene: TRBD1
abundance: -
CDR3nt: TGTGCCACCAGCAGGGCGGACAGGGAAGCTGAAGCTTTCTTT
CDR3aa: CATSRADREAEAFF

j_gene: TRBJ2-5
v_gene: TRBV25-1
d_gene: -
abundance: -
CDR3nt: TGTGCCAGCAGTGAATTGGAGACCCAGTACTTC
CDR3aa: CASSELETQYF

j_gene: TRBJ2-3
v_gene: TRBV6-2/TRBV6-3
d_gene: -
abundance: -
CDR3nt: TGTGCCAGCAGGAATACCGGGATCGCAAAAGATACGCAGTATTTT
CDR3aa: CASRNTGIAKDTQYF